This is a list of T cell receptor beta chains from one sample in a study of vaccination and CD4 T cells after COVID-19. Antigens for these TCRs are unknown. In TCRdb, the PCR reads were re-called with MiXCR into one record per CDR3 protein. This sample has 9,000 to 10,000 distinct CDR3 sequences, with about 30% found just once. Sequenced material: CD4+ T cells from blood, cultured in vitro. These receptors all stem from a human donor in good health. The CDR3 runs from the conserved cysteine through the conserved F or W. The D gene is left open where the match is weak. Clone size, where shown, is once, few, many, or a class for clones that have expanded.

TRBV29-1	.	TRBJ2-7	.	TGCAGCGTTGGCGCAGGGCGCTACGAGCAGTACTTC	CSVGAGRYEQYF
TRBV20-1	.	TRBJ2-3	TRBD1	TGCAGTGCTAGAGATCCCCTCCGACAGGGGCGCACAGATACGCAGTATTTT	CSARDPLRQGRTDTQYF
TRBV20-1	.	TRBJ1-1	.	TGCAGTGCTACCCGGGCAAATACAAACACTGAAGCTTTCTTT	CSATRANTNTEAFF
TRBV7-2	few	TRBJ2-7	TRBD2	TGTGCCAGCAGCCAAGGGACTAGCGGGAGCTCCTACGAGCAGTACTTC	CASSQGTSGSSYEQYF
TRBV24-1	.	TRBJ2-7	TRBD2	TGTGCCACCAGATCGGGACTAGCGGGATCCTACGAGCAGTACTTC	CATRSGLAGSYEQYF
TRBV25-1	.	TRBJ2-7	.	TGTGCCAGCAGTTTGATTTACGAGCAGTACTTC	CASSLIYEQYF
TRBV4-2	.	TRBJ1-1	.	TGTGCCAGCAGCCAAGATCGCGGCACTGAAGCTTTCTTT	CASSQDRGTEAFF
TRBV6-5	.	TRBJ2-5	.	TGTGCCAGCAGTTACTCGTTGTACCAAGAGACCCAGTACTTC	CASSYSLYQETQYF
TRBV27	.	TRBJ1-4	TRBD1	TGTGCCAGCAGCCGACAGGGCCCTAATGAAAAACTGTTTTTT	CASSRQGPNEKLFF
TRBV24-1	.	TRBJ2-7	.	TGTGCCACCAGTGGGGGTTCCTGGGGCGAGCAGTACTTC	CATSGGSWGEQYF
TRBV7-2	few	TRBJ2-3	.	TGTGCCAGCAGCTTAGACAGGGTTAATTCAGATACGCAGTATTTT	CASSLDRVNSDTQYF
TRBV7-9	.	TRBJ1-2	TRBD1	TGTGCCAGCAGCTTAGATCGAGGCAGGGGGCGGTATGGCTACACCTTC	CASSLDRGRGRYGYTF
TRBV4-1	.	TRBJ1-5	.	TGCGCCAGCAGCCATCTCACAGGGAAGGGAACACAGCCCCAGCATTTT	CASSHLTGKGTQPQHF
TRBV11-2	.	TRBJ2-3	TRBD1	TGTGCCAGCAGCAACCAACAGGGGAACCCAGATACGCAGTATTTT	CASSNQQGNPDTQYF
TRBV27	.	TRBJ1-4	.	TGTGCCAGCGCAGCAGACAGACCTAATGAAAAACTGTTTTTT	CASAADRPNEKLFF
TRBV7-2	few	TRBJ2-7	.	TGTGCCAGCAGCTTAGATCCCCGTGGAGGGACCTACGAGCAGTACTTC	CASSLDPRGGTYEQYF
TRBV7-2	few	TRBJ1-2	TRBD1	TGTGCCAGCAGCTTAGGACAGGGAGGCTATGGCTACACCTTC	CASSLGQGGYGYTF
TRBV7-3	.	TRBJ2-7	.	TGTGCCAGCAGCCCCTCAGGGGGGGGAGGGCCCCACGAGCAGTACTTC	CASSPSGGGGPHEQYF
TRBV7-3	.	TRBJ2-6	TRBD2	TGTGCCAGCAGGCCAACTAGCGGGAGGGGAACTGGGGCCAACGTCCTGACTTTC	CASRPTSGRGTGANVLTF
TRBV20-1	medium-sized	TRBJ2-7	.	TGCAGTGCTCCCGGGACGGTCTCCTACGAGCAGTACTTC	CSAPGTVSYEQYF
TRBV7-3	few	TRBJ1-1	.	TGTGCCAGCACCCGAACCGCGACAGGTGAAGCTTTCTTT	CASTRTATGEAFF
TRBV14	few	TRBJ2-7	TRBD2	TGTGCCAGCAGCCAAGGCTGGGGGGGAAGGATCTCCTACGAGCAGTACTTC	CASSQGWGGRISYEQYF
TRBV7-9	medium-sized	TRBJ1-2	.	TGTGCCAGCAGCAAAAACGTTAGGGAAGTCTATGGCTACACCTTC	CASSKNVREVYGYTF
TRBV12-5	.	TRBJ1-2	.	TGTGCTAGTGGTTGCCCCATGGTTAGTCCTAACTATGGCTACACCTTC	CASGCPMVSPNYGYTF
TRBV20-1	.	TRBJ2-1	.	TGCAGTGCTAGAAATCGGGACTCGTTAAATGAGCAGTTCTTC	CSARNRDSLNEQFF
TRBV7-6	few	TRBJ2-5	.	TGTGCCAGCAGTGTTAAGTCGGTGGAGACCCAGTACTTC	CASSVKSVETQYF
TRBV9	.	TRBJ1-2	TRBD1	TGTGCCAGCACCAGATCCCGGGACAGGGGGCTTGGGTACACCTTC	CASTRSRDRGLGYTF
TRBV6-2/TRBV6-3	.	TRBJ2-5	.	TGTGCCAGCAGTACTCAAGAGACCCAGTACTTC	CASSTQETQYF
TRBV10-3	few	TRBJ2-2	.	TGTGCCATCAGTGAGACAGGTCCCGGGGAGCTGTTTTTT	CAISETGPGELFF
TRBV29-1	.	TRBJ2-1	.	TGCAGCGTCCCTAGGGGCGATTACAACAATGAGCAGTTCTTC	CSVPRGDYNNEQFF
TRBV6-1	few	TRBJ2-5	.	TGTGCCAGCAATCGCAGGCAGTACCAAGAGACCCAGTACTTC	CASNRRQYQETQYF
TRBV25-1	.	TRBJ1-2	TRBD1	TGTGCCAGCAGTGAAATAAGCCCCGGACAGGGAGGCTATGGCTACACCTTC	CASSEISPGQGGYGYTF
TRBV10-3	.	TRBJ2-5	.	TGTGCCATCCGTGAGTCTTCTTTACAAGAGACCCAGTACTTC	CAIRESSLQETQYF
TRBV18	few	TRBJ2-3	.	TGTGCCAGCTCACCACAGGGTAGCACAGATACGCAGTATTTT	CASSPQGSTDTQYF
TRBV6-2/TRBV6-3	few	TRBJ1-5	TRBD1	TGTGCCTCCAAGTTAAGGGGACAGGGAAGTTATAGCAATCAGCCCCAGCATTTT	CASKLRGQGSYSNQPQHF
TRBV4-1	few	TRBJ2-5	.	TGCGCCAGCAGCCAAGTCGAAACCTCGGAGACCCAGTACTTC	CASSQVETSETQYF
TRBV7-3	.	TRBJ2-3	.	TGTGCCAGCAGCTTAAACTCCCATGGGACAGATACGCAGTATTTT	CASSLNSHGTDTQYF
TRBV19	.	TRBJ1-5	.	TGTGCCAGTAGTATGACTGGGAGAACGAGTCAGCCCCAGCATTTT	CASSMTGRTSQPQHF
TRBV20-1	few	TRBJ1-1	.	TGCAGTGCTAGAGATCACACTGAAGCTTTCTTT	CSARDHTEAFF
TRBV4-1	.	TRBJ1-6	.	TGCGCCAGCAGCCCAGACGGCTATAATTCACCCCTCCACTTT	CASSPDGYNSPLHF